Presented here are 19 T cell receptor beta chains from one specimen sequenced in a study of CD8+ T cells in alopecia areata. cDNA serving as the sequencing template came from extracted, reverse transcribed RNA. Only in-frame clones appear in the TCRdb table, and some are missing; sequencing was by immunoSEQ multiplex PCR. The sample comprises around 120,000 clones, 50% to 55% of which are singletons, and approximately 0.46% rests with the top ten. The sample's treatment: oral pan-JAK inhibitor, 5-10 mg twice daily. Source: CD4+ T cells sorted from blood, taken at week 4, from a patient treated with tofacitinib. These receptors were obtained from a human donor with alopecia areata.

The chain employs TRBV2 and TRBJ1-5; 8 positions agree with TRBD1. The V segment lost 6 bases and the J segment 2 bases; nucleotides outside the gene matches: 6. Germline V lookup: CDR1 SNHLY, CDR2 FYNNEI. The CDR3 is 15 residues long. Here the CDR3 reads CASRIDRGGNQPQHF. The CDR3 coding sequence is TGTGCCAGCAGAATTGACAGGGGAGGCAATCAGCCCCAGCATTTT.

This chain joins TRBV2 and TRBJ1-2; D not certain. The germline CDR1 and CDR2 sequences are SNHLY and FYNNEI. This CDR3 has 13 amino acids. Trimming took off 3 bases at V and 6 bases at J, with 11 bases between the two ends. The CDR3 DNA sequence: TGTGCCAGCAGTGACAACACCCTGGATGGCTACACCTTC. Encoded protein: CASSDNTLDGYTF.

CDR3 bases: TGTGCCAGCAGTTTGGGGGACTATGGCTACACCTTC. Its protein is CASSLGDYGYTF. This chain uses TRBV28 with TRBJ1-2, with D possibly matching TRBD1 (5 bases). The germline V gene has CDR1 MDHEN and CDR2 SYDVKM. V lost 3 bases and J 3 bases, leaving 5 bases between the germline ends. CDR3 length equals 12 residues.

This clone was observed a handful of times. This sequence joins TRBV2 and TRBJ1-2; TRBD1 matches at 12 bases. This CDR3 is built from 15 residues. Per germline, CDR1 SNHLY and CDR2 FYNNEI. V shed 9 bases and J 4 bases; nucleotides not matched to a gene: 9. This CDR3 is CASSPGTGGTYGYTF. CDR3 DNA sequence: TGTGCCAGTTCCCCTGGGACAGGGGGCACCTATGGCTACACCTTC.

V and J are TRBV9 and TRBJ2-7, with TRBD1 matching 8 bases. CDR3 size: 14 residues. Looked up from germline, CDR1 is SGDLS and CDR2 is YYNGEE. V shed 1 base and J 4 bases; nucleotides not matched to a gene: 4. The CDR3 sequence is CASSVSGTGYEQYF. The CDR3 region has the DNA TGTGCCAGCAGCGTATCCGGGACAGGATACGAGCAGTACTTC.

This clone has only a few counts. V usage is TRBV19 and J usage is TRBJ2-7, with 7 positions matching TRBD2. Germline V CDR1 and CDR2: LNHDA, SQIVND (reference sequence). Losses at the gene ends were 1 base for V and 2 bases for J; bases not matched to a gene: 8. This CDR3 comprises 16 residues. The CDR3 spells CASSIARASGPYEQYF. The DNA for the CDR3 is TGTGCCAGTAGTATAGCAAGGGCTAGCGGCCCCTACGAGCAGTACTTC.

In its sample, this clone was seen a few times. The rearrangement uses TRBV5-1 and TRBJ2-5; TRBD1 matches at 7 bases. The CDR3 is 14 amino acids. After removal of 3 bases from V and 5 bases from J, the junction contained 7 bases not matched to a gene. Germline V CDR1 and CDR2: SGHRS, YFSETQ. CDR3 in DNA: TGCGCCAGCAGCTCGAACAGGGGCAAGGAGACCCAGTACTTC. Translation: CASSSNRGKETQYF.

The chain combines TRBV5-1 with TRBJ2-7; 13 bases align to TRBD2. The CDR3 is made up of 18 amino acids. The junction had 10 bases not matched to a gene; V was cut back by 0 bases and J by 4 bases. In germline, CDR1 is SGHRS, CDR2 YFSETQ. CDR3 sequence (DNA): TGCGCCAGCAGCTTGGGTACTAGCGGGAGGGCCAGGAGGTACGAGCAGTACTTC. Its translation: CASSLGTSGRARRYEQYF.

The rearrangement links TRBV7-9 to TRBJ2-4; TRBD2 matches 12 bases. Germline CDR1 SEHNR, CDR2 FQNEAQ (reference sequence). Trimming at V came to 5 bases and at J to 3 bases, leaving 5 bases not matched to a gene. The length of the CDR3 is 16 residues. The CDR3 loop is CASSEGLAGDKNIQYF. In DNA, the CDR3 is TGTGCCAGCAGCGAGGGACTAGCGGGTGACAAAAACATTCAGTACTTC.

This clone was observed a handful of times. This chain links TRBV30 with TRBJ1-5, with 7 bases that match TRBD1. The CDR3 is 13 residues long. V gave up 2 bases and J gave up 7 bases; unmatched junction bases: 5. Germline CDR1 is GTSNPN and CDR2 is SVGIG (reference sequence). As DNA, the CDR3 is TGTGCCTGGAGTCAGACAGGGAGCCAGCCCCAGCATTTT. It translates to CAWSQTGSQPQHF.

Concerning this clone itself: In the same sample, other DNA sequences code for this CDR3. V usage is TRBV29-1 and J usage is TRBJ1-1; D call uncertain. The germline gives CDR1 SQVTM, CDR2 ANQGSEA. CDR3 size: 13 residues. Deletions cut 4 bases from V and 0 bases from J, with 9 bases between. CDR3 nucleotides: TGCAGCGTTGGGCGACGGATGAACACTGAAGCTTTCTTT. As protein: CSVGRRMNTEAFF.

This clone showed up just a few times. The chain links TRBV30 to TRBJ2-1; TRBD2 aligns across 8 bases. Per the germline V gene, CDR1 is GTSNPN and CDR2 is SVGIG (reference sequence). This CDR3 has 17 residues. V dropped 3 bases and J dropped 5; count of bases not matched to a gene: 15. As DNA, the CDR3 is TGTGCCTGGAGCCGGGGGGGTAGGCGGGAGGCCAACAATGAGCAGTTCTTC. Protein: CAWSRGGRREANNEQFF.

The genes are TRBV19 and TRBJ2-7, with 9 nucleotides matching TRBD2. Germline CDR1 is LNHDA and CDR2 is SQIVND (reference sequence). J was trimmed by 6 bases and V by 5 bases; bases with no gene match: 8. The CDR3 length is 14 residues. This CDR3 reads CASSATSGHAEQYF. For the CDR3, the DNA is TGTGCCAGTAGTGCGACTAGCGGCCACGCCGAGCAGTACTTC.

J is TRBJ1-1 and V is TRBV29-1; 7 bases match TRBD1. Germline values: CDR1 SQVTM, CDR2 ANQGSEA. The CDR3 consists of 15 residues. V gave up 5 bases and J gave up 3 bases; unmatched junction bases: 12. CDR3: CSVLRQGGVDTEAFF. DNA of the CDR3: TGCAGCGTTCTTAGACAGGGAGGTGTGGACACTGAAGCTTTCTTT.

In this sample, this clone turned up a few times. The chain is built from TRBV5-5 and TRBJ2-7; TRBD1 matches 12 bases. CDR3 length: 14 amino acids. Germline V CDR1 and CDR2: SGHKS, YYEKEE (reference sequence). V shed 4 bases, J shed 7 bases, and the junction held 6 bases outside the gene matches. This chain's CDR3 is CASSQGQGADEQYF. DNA of the CDR3: TGTGCCAGCAGCCAGGGACAGGGGGCGGATGAGCAGTACTTC.

This chain uses TRBV30 with TRBJ1-1, with TRBD1 matching 9 bases. Germline CDR1 is GTSNPN and CDR2 is SVGIG (reference sequence). The CDR3 is 14 residues long. V gave up 3 bases and J gave up 4 bases; unmatched junction bases: 6. CDR3 DNA sequence: TGTGCCTGGAGGCGACAGGGGGGGGTCACTGAAGCTTTCTTT. As protein: CAWRRQGGVTEAFF.

The chain recombines TRBV7-9 with TRBJ2-1; D gene ambiguous. The CDR3 sequence is 12 residues long. With 1 base removed from V and 8 bases from J, the gap between germline ends came to 6 bases. Germline lookup yields CDR1 SEHNR and CDR2 FQNEAQ (reference sequence). DNA for the CDR3: TGTGCCAGCAGCTTAGATCGCCATGAGCAGTTCTTC. This encodes CASSLDRHEQFF.

This clone has only a few counts. The J gene is TRBJ1-1, the V gene TRBV30, with D perhaps TRBD1 (6 bases). CDR3 length: 12 residues. Germline assignment: CDR1 GTSNPN and CDR2 SVGIG (reference sequence). Trimming shortened V by 0 bases and J by 10 bases, and 12 bases separated the two germline ends. CDR3 region: CAWSVLGGGAFF. Here the CDR3 DNA reads TGTGCCTGGAGTGTACTGGGAGGGGGAGCTTTCTTT.

This chain connects TRBV29-1 to TRBJ1-1; D unclear. The CDR3 has 11 amino acids. Germline-derived CDR1 and CDR2 are SQVTM and ANQGSEA. The CDR3 DNA reads as TGCTGTGGAGGGTTTAACACTGAAGCTTTCTTT. Its protein is CCGGFNTEAFF.